This T cell receptor beta chain was observed in a study of cytomegalovirus exposure and HLA in healthy donors. Germline CDR1 MNHEY, CDR2 SMNVEV (reference sequence). This CDR3 contains 15 residues. The junction had 4 bases not matched to a gene; V was cut back by 6 bases and J by 4 bases. The method was immunoSEQ multiplex PCR; TCRdb's version includes in-frame clones alone and lacks a portion of them. This sample carries 250,000 to 350,000 clones, more than 80% of them seen once, and the ten largest clones take more than 0.8%. In its sample, this clone was seen once. The receptor was derived from a woman between 18 and 29 years old in good health and CMV-seronegative. The chain couples TRBV27 to TRBJ2-1, with 12 bases aligning to TRBD2. The sample was PBMCs. The CDR3 coding sequence is TGTGCCAGCAGCCCCGGACTAGCGGGGTACAATGAGCAGTTCTTC. Amino acids: CASSPGLAGYNEQFF.